Following are 20 T cell receptor beta chains from one sample sequenced in a study of neoadjuvant nivolumab and ipilimumab in lung cancer. This table comes from immunoSEQ multiplex PCR, and its TCRdb copy is limited to in-frame clones, with some not included. The table lists roughly 32,000 clones, more than 85% of them singletons, with 2% to 2.5% in the top ten. Sequencing was performed on peripheral blood, taken after neoadjuvant nivolumab, alone or with ipilimumab, at or shortly before surgery. These receptors were taken from an adult with non-small cell lung cancer.

The chain carries TRBV11-1 and TRBJ2-5; TRBD1 matches at 7 bases. V lost 5 bases, J lost 6 bases, and 21 bases stayed unmatched. The CDR3 runs to 18 residues. Germline loops: CDR1 SGHAT, CDR2 FQDESV (reference sequence). The CDR3 spells CASSPSTPSRRDRQTQYF. In nucleotides, the CDR3 is TGTGCCAGCAGCCCAAGTACCCCGAGTCGACGGGACAGACAGACCCAGTACTTC. Combining the CDR3 with reference TRBV11-1 and TRBJ2-5 gives the whole variable domain EAEVAQSPRYKITEKSQAVAFWCDPISGHATLYWYRQILGQGPELLVQFQDESVVDDSQLPKDRFSAERLKGVDSTLKIQPAELGDSAMYLCASSPSTPSRRDRQTQYFGPGTRLLVL.

The chain employs TRBV4-1 and TRBJ2-1; TRBD2 matches 13 bases. Germline V CDR1 and CDR2: MGHRA, YSYEKL. The V segment lost 4 bases and the J segment 7 bases; nucleotides outside the gene matches: 4. The CDR3 totals 15 residues. The CDR3 DNA follows: TGCGCCAGCAGCCGGGGACTAGCGGGGACTAATGAGCAGTTCTTC. Translating gives CASSRGLAGTNEQFF.

This chain connects TRBV6-5 to TRBJ1-2; D perhaps matches TRBD1 (6 bases). This CDR3 has 13 amino acids. Germline CDR1 MNHEY, CDR2 SVGAGI. V was cut by 3 bases and J by 8 bases, with 13 bases left in between. The CDR3 nucleotides read TGTGCCAGCAGTTATAGTCAGGGACACGGCTACACCTTC. It codes for CASSYSQGHGYTF.

CDR3 DNA: TGTGCCAGCAGCGCCCAGGCGAGGGAAGATTACGAGCAGTACTTC. Translating gives CASSAQAREDYEQYF. The J gene is TRBJ2-7, the V gene TRBV9, with D tentatively TRBD2 (5 bases). The V and J ends lost 3 bases and 4 bases respectively, with 17 bases between them. Germline V CDR1 and CDR2: SGDLS, YYNGEE. The CDR3 is made up of 15 amino acids.

The rearrangement joins TRBV5-5 to TRBJ1-4; 9 bases are shared with TRBD1. CDR3 length: 16 residues. Trimming cost V 3 bases and J 1 base; bases outside gene matches: 4. Germline V gene data show CDR1 as SGHKS and CDR2 as YYEKEE (reference sequence). For the CDR3, the DNA is TGTGCCAGCAGCTCGGACAGGGGTAGAACTAATGAAAAACTGTTTTTT. Its protein product is CASSSDRGRTNEKLFF.

The CDR3 region has the DNA TGCGCCAGCAGCTTGGTGGCTAGCGGGAGTTTCAATGAGCAGTTCTTC. It specifies CASSLVASGSFNEQFF. The chain links TRBV5-1 to TRBJ2-1; TRBD2 matches 10 bases. The CDR3 is made up of 16 amino acids. Trimming at V came to 0 bases and at J to 6 bases, leaving 6 bases not matched to a gene. CDR1 and CDR2 (germline): SGHRS, YFSETQ.

The V call is TRBV5-1, the J call TRBJ2-2; the D is unclear. V shed 5 bases and J shed 5 bases, with 10 bases lying between them. Germline V lookup: CDR1 SGHRS, CDR2 YFSETQ. CDR3 size: 13 residues. In DNA form, the CDR3 reads TGCGCCAGCAGTCCCACTGCGACCGGGGAGCTGTTTTTT. Protein: CASSPTATGELFF.

The rearrangement joins TRBV6-5 to TRBJ2-5; D might be TRBD2 (6 bases). The germline CDR1 and CDR2 sequences are MNHEY and SVGAGI. The CDR3 sequence is 13 residues long. V lost 2 bases to trimming and J lost 6 bases, with 10 bases between them. CDR3 residues: CASSYARGQTQYF. The CDR3 DNA is TGTGCCAGCAGTTACGCGCGGGGACAGACCCAGTACTTC.

The V and J genes are TRBV15 and TRBJ2-3; 8 bases fit TRBD2. CDR1 and CDR2 from the germline V gene are LNHNV and YYDKDF (reference sequence). Trimming cost V 1 base and J 4 bases; bases outside gene matches: 10. The CDR3 totals 17 residues. The DNA of the CDR3 is TGTGCCACCAGCAGAGTTGGACTAGCAGGGGTCCCAGATACGCAGTATTTT. Protein product: CATSRVGLAGVPDTQYF.

The chain uses TRBV18 and TRBJ2-1; 7 nucleotides match TRBD1. V shed 3 bases and J 3 bases; nucleotides not matched to a gene: 5. There are 15 residues in the CDR3. Germline CDR1 KGHSH, CDR2 LQKENI. The CDR3 sequence: CASSPRRQGYNEQFF. DNA for the CDR3: TGTGCCAGCTCACCGCGTAGACAGGGCTACAATGAGCAGTTCTTC.

This chain links TRBV2 with TRBJ2-2; TRBD2 might be the D (5 bases). Germline assignment: CDR1 SNHLY and CDR2 FYNNEI. The V and J ends lost 7 bases and 8 bases respectively, with 20 bases between them. This CDR3 contains 15 residues. The CDR3 bases are TGTGCCAGCACTCCTTCTTCGGGCGCGGGTGGGGAGCTGTTTTTT. This translates into CASTPSSGAGGELFF.

The chain uses TRBV5-1 and TRBJ2-1; D is undetermined. In germline, CDR1 is SGHRS, CDR2 YFSETQ. Trimming pared 3 bases from V and 9 bases from J, leaving 7 bases between. This CDR3 has 11 amino acids. DNA of the CDR3: TGCGCCAGCAGCTCCCGCGGTGAGCAGTTCTTC. Translation gives CASSSRGEQFF.

CDR3 DNA sequence: TGTGCCAGCACCTTAACAGGGCCCGGGCGGGAATATGGCTACACCTTC. It translates to CASTLTGPGREYGYTF. The genes are TRBV5-6 and TRBJ1-2, with a tentative D call TRBD1 (6 bases). Germline V gives CDR1 SGHDT, CDR2 YYEEEE. V was pared by 6 bases and J by 5 bases, with 23 bases between. This CDR3 region has 16 residues. The full variable domain, rest sourced from reference TRBV5-6 and TRBJ1-2, is DAGVTQSPTHLIKTRGQQVTLRCSPKSGHDTVSWYQQALGQGPQFIFQYYEEEERQRGNFPDRFSGHQFPNYSSELNVNALLLGDSALYLCASTLTGPGREYGYTFGSGTRLTVV.

CDR3 DNA: TGCAGTGCTAGAGGTCAAGAGACCCAGTACTTC. Translating gives CSARGQETQYF. This chain joins TRBV20-1 and TRBJ2-5; the D is unclear. Trimming removed 1 base from V and 2 bases from J, with 2 bases in between. The CDR3 spans 11 residues. The V gene's germline CDR1 is DFQATT and CDR2 SNEGSKA (reference sequence).

The chain employs TRBV6-1 and TRBJ2-7; the D is unclear. From germline, CDR1 is MNHNS and CDR2 SASEGT. V shed 6 bases and J shed 3 bases, with 15 bases lying between them. The CDR3 is made up of 14 amino acids. The CDR3 DNA reads TGTGCCAGCAGCCCCCAGGCTACATTCTACGAGCAGTACTTC. It yields the protein CASSPQATFYEQYF.

The rearrangement uses TRBV10-1 and TRBJ2-2; D may be TRBD1 (5 bases). The CDR3 totals 13 residues. Germline loops: CDR1 WNHNN, CDR2 SYGVQD (reference sequence). Trimming cost V 3 bases and J 3 bases, with 5 bases left between them. The CDR3 bases are TGCGCCAGCAGTGAAGGGGACACCGGGGAGCTGTTTTTT. This encodes CASSEGDTGELFF.

CDR3 residues: CASSSLGVGTNYGYTF. CDR3 sequence (DNA): TGTGCCAGCAGCTCACTCGGGGTAGGGACTAACTATGGCTACACCTTC. The chain joins TRBV5-6 to TRBJ1-2; D unresolved. Germline-derived CDR1 and CDR2 are SGHDT and YYEEEE. The CDR3 loop spans 16 amino acids. Trimming stripped 3 bases from V and 0 bases from J, with 15 bases between.

The J gene is TRBJ2-3, the V gene TRBV7-8; 13 nucleotides agree with TRBD2. The V gene's germline CDR1 is SGHVS and CDR2 FQNEAQ. The CDR3 has 18 residues. J was trimmed by 3 bases and V by 4 bases; bases with no gene match: 10. DNA for the CDR3: TGTGCCAGCAGCTCAGGCACTAGCGGGAGGGCCGGGACAGATACGCAGTATTTT. This translates into CASSSGTSGRAGTDTQYF.

This chain links TRBV28 with TRBJ2-3; the D gene is possibly TRBD2 (6 bases). Per germline, CDR1 MDHEN and CDR2 SYDVKM. The CDR3 extends over 12 amino acids. V was pared by 6 bases and J by 8 bases, with 12 bases between. CDR3 in DNA: TGTGCCAGCAGCCCCCTGGGGGGTACGCAGTATTTT. It encodes CASSPLGGTQYF.

The chain combines TRBV9 with TRBJ2-2, with D unresolved. The V end lost 4 bases, the J end lost 7 bases, and 8 bases lay between the germline ends. The CDR3 sequence is 12 residues long. Germline V CDR1 and CDR2: SGDLS, YYNGEE. The CDR3 coding sequence is TGTGCCAGCAGCTTAGTAGGCGGGGAGCTGTTTTTT. This sequence encodes CASSLVGGELFF.